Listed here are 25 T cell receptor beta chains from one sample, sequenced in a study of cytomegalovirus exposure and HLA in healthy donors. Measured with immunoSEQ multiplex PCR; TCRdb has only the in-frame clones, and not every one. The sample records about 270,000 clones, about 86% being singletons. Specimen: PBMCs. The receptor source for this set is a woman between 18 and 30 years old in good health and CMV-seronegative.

In nucleotides, the CDR3 is TGTGCCAGTACCGCCGGGACAGTTGAAGAGACCCAGTACTTC. Translation: CASTAGTVEETQYF. The chain is built from TRBV19 and TRBJ2-5, with 7 bases fitting TRBD1. The CDR3 is 14 residues long. The V and J ends lost 7 bases and 3 bases, in that order; junction bases with no gene match: 8. Germline lookup yields CDR1 LNHDA and CDR2 SQIVND (reference sequence).

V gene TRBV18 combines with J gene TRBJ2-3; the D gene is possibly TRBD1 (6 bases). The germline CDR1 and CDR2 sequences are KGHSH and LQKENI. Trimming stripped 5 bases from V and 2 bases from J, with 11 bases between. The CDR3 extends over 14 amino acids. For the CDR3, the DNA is TGTGCCAGCTCAGACAGACAGGCCACAGATACGCAGTATTTT. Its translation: CASSDRQATDTQYF. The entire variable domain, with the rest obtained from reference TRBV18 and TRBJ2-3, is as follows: NAGVMQNPRHLVRRRGQEARLRCSPMKGHSHVYWYRQLPEEGLKFMVYLQKENIIDESGMPKERFSAEFPKEGPSILRIQQVVRGDSAAYFCASSDRQATDTQYFGPGTRLTVL.

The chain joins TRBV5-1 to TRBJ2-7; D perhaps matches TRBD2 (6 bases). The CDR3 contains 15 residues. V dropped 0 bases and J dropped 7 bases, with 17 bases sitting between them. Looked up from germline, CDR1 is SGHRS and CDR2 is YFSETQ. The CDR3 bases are TGCGCCAGCAGCTTGGAGGGCCTACTAGCTAAGGAGCAGTACTTC. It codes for CASSLEGLLAKEQYF.

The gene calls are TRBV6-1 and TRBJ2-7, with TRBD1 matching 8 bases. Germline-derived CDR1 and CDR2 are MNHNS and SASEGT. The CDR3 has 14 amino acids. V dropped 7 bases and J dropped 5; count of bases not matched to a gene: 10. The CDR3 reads CASTLGQVADEQYF. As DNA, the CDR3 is TGTGCCAGCACCTTGGGACAGGTCGCCGACGAGCAGTACTTC.

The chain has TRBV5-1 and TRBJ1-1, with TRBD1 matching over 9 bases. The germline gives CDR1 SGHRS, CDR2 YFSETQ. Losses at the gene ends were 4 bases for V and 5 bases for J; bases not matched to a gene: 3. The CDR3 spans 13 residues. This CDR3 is CASSHDRGTEAFF. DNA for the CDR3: TGCGCCAGCAGCCACGACAGGGGGACTGAAGCTTTCTTT.

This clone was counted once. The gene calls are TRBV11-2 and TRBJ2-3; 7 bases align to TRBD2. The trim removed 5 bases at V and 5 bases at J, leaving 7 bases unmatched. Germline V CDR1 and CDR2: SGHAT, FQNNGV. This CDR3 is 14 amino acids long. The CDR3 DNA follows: TGTGCCAGCAGCCCTGGACTAGTGGTAGATACGCAGTATTTT. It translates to CASSPGLVVDTQYF. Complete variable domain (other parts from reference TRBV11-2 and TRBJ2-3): EAGVAQSPRYKIIEKRQSVAFWCNPISGHATLYWYQQILGQGPKLLIQFQNNGVVDDSQLPKDRFSAERLKGVDSTLKIQPAKLEDSAVYLCASSPGLVVDTQYFGPGTRLTVL.

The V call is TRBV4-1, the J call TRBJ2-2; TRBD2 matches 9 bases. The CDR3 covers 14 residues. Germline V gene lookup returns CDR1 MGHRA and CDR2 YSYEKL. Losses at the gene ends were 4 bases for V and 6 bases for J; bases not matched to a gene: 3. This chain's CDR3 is CASSLSGSAGELFF. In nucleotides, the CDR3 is TGCGCCAGCAGCCTTAGCGGGAGCGCCGGGGAGCTGTTTTTT.

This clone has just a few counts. The DNA of the CDR3 is TGTGCCAGCAGCCTGAACAGGGAATCTAACTATGGCTACACCTTC. It yields the protein CASSLNRESNYGYTF. The chain joins TRBV7-2 to TRBJ1-2, with D perhaps matching TRBD1 (6 bases). CDR3 size: 15 residues. Trimming removed 5 bases at V and 0 bases at J, with 13 bases between. In germline, CDR1 is SGHTA, CDR2 FQGNSA.

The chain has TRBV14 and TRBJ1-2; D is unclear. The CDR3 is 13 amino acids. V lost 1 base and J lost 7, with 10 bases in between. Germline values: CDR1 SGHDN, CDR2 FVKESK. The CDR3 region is CASSQASFSGYTF. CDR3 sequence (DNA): TGTGCCAGCAGCCAAGCTTCCTTTTCTGGCTACACCTTC.

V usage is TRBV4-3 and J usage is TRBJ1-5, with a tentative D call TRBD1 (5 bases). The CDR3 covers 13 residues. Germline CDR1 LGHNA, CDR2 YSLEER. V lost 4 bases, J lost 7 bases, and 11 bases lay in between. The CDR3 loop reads CASSPSPGQPQHF. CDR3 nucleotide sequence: TGCGCCAGCAGCCCAAGCCCAGGGCAGCCCCAGCATTTT.

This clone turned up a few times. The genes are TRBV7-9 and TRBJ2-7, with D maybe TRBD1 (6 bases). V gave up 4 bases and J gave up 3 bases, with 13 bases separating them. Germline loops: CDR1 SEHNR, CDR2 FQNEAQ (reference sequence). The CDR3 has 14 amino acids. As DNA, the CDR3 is TGTGCCAGCAGCTCCAGACAGGTACTCTACGAGCAGTACTTC. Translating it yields CASSSRQVLYEQYF.

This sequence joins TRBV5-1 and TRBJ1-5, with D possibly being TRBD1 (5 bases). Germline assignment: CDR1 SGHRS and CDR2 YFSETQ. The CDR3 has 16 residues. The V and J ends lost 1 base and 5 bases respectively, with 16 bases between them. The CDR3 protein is CASSLIVAGSDQPQHF. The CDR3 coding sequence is TGCGCCAGCAGCTTGATCGTTGCAGGGTCGGATCAGCCCCAGCATTTT. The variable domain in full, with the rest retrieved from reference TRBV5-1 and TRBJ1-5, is KAGVTQTPRYLIKTRGQQVTLSCSPISGHRSVSWYQQTPGQGLQFLFEYFSETQRNKGNFPGRFSGRQFSNSRSEMNVSTLELGDSALYLCASSLIVAGSDQPQHFGDGTRLSIL.

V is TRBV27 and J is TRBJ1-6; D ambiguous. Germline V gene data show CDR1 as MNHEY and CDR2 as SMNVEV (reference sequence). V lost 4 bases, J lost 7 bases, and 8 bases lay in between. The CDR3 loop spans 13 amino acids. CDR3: CASSSPVNSPLHF. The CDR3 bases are TGTGCCAGCAGTTCTCCGGTGAATTCACCCCTCCACTTT.

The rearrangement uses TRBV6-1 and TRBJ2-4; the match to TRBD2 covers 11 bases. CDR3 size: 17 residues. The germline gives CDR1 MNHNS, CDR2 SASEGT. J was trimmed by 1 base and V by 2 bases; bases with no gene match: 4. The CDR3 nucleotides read TGTGCCAGCAGTGAACAACTAGCGGGGGTGGCCAAAAACATTCAGTACTTC. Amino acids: CASSEQLAGVAKNIQYF.

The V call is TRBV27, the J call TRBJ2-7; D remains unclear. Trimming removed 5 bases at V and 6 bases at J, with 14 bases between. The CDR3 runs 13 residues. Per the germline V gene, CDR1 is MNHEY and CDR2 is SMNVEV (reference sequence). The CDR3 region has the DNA TGTGCCAGCAGTCCCCTCTATTACCGCGAGCAGTACTTC. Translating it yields CASSPLYYREQYF.

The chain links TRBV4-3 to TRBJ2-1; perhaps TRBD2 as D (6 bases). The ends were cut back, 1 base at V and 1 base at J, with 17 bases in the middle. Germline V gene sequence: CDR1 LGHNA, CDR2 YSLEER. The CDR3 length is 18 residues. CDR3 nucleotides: TGCGCCAGCAGCCAAGTGGCGGGTTTAGCGGCTTCCTACAATGAGCAGTTCTTC. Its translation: CASSQVAGLAASYNEQFF.

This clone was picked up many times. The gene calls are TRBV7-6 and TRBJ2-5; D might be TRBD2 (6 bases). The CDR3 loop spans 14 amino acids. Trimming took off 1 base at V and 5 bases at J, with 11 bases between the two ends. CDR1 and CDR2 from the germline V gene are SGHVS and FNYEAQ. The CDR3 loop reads CASSLGSGWETQYF. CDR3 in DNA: TGTGCCAGCAGCTTAGGTAGCGGTTGGGAGACCCAGTACTTC.

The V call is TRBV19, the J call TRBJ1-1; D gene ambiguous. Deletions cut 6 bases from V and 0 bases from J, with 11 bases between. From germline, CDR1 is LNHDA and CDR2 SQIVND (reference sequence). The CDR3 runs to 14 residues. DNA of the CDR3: TGTGCCAGTAGGTTCCAGGCGATGAACACTGAAGCTTTCTTT. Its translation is CASRFQAMNTEAFF.

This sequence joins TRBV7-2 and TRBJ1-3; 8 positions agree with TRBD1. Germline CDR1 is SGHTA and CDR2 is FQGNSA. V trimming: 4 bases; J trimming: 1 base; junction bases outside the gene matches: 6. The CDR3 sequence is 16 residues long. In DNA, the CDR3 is TGTGCCAGCAGCTGGGGGGACAGGACATCTGGAAACACCATATATTTT. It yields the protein CASSWGDRTSGNTIYF.

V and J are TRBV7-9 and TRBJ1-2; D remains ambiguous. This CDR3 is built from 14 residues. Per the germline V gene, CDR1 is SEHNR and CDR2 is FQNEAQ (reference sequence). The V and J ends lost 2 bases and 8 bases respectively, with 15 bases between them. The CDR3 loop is CASSLSTHSGGYTF. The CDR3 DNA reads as TGTGCCAGCAGCTTATCAACTCACTCGGGAGGCTACACCTTC.

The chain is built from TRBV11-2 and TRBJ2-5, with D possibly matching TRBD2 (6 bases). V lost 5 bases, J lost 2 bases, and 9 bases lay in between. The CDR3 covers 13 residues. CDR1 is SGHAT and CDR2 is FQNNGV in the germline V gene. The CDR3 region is CASSRDSQETQYF. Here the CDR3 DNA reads TGTGCCAGCAGCCGGGACTCACAAGAGACCCAGTACTTC. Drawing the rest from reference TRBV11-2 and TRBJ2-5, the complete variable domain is EAGVAQSPRYKIIEKRQSVAFWCNPISGHATLYWYQQILGQGPKLLIQFQNNGVVDDSQLPKDRFSAERLKGVDSTLKIQPAKLEDSAVYLCASSRDSQETQYFGPGTRLLVL.

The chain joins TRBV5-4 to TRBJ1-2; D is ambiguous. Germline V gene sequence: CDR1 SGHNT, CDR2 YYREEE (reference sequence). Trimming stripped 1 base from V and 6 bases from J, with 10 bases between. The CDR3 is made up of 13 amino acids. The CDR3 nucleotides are TGTGCCAGCAGCTTGTTCGCAGTTGATGGCTACACCTTC. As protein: CASSLFAVDGYTF.

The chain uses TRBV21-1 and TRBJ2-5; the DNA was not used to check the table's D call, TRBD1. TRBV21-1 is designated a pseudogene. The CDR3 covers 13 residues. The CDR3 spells CASRGTGQETQYF. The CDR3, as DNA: TGTGCCAGCAGGGGGACAGGGCAAGAGACCCAGTACTTC.

CDR3 sequence (DNA): TGTGCCAGCAGCCTGACAGGGGGAGGCTACACCTTC. It specifies CASSLTGGGYTF. This chain links TRBV11-1 with TRBJ1-2; 9 nucleotides align to TRBD1. CDR3 size: 12 residues. Germline loops: CDR1 SGHAT, CDR2 FQDESV (reference sequence). Germline trimming cut 5 bases from V and 8 bases from J; bases unmatched to any gene: 3.

CDR3 amino acids: CASSGGLAGDEQFF. The CDR3 DNA reads as TGTGCCAGCAGTGGGGGGCTAGCGGGTGATGAGCAGTTCTTC. This chain joins TRBV2 and TRBJ2-1; 8 positions agree with TRBD2. The CDR3 has 14 amino acids. V dropped 4 bases and J dropped 8; count of bases not matched to a gene: 7. Germline-derived CDR1 and CDR2 are SNHLY and FYNNEI.